What follows are 6 T cell receptor beta chains derived from one specimen sequenced in a study of spatial heterogeneity in lung cancer. Specified time point: sample taken at primary tumor resection. From tumor, nontumor lung or frozen PBMC, whole RNA was taken unsorted for sequencing. MiXCR, run by TCRdb on the 5' RACE reads, gives a single entry per CDR3 protein. The sample holds tens of thousands of distinct CDR3 sequences, approximately 12% seen once. The specimen comprised PBMCs, sampled at surgery. These receptors were taken from a male donor with early-stage non-small cell lung cancer.

A few counts support this clonotype. This chain links TRBV4-3 with TRBJ1-2; D remains ambiguous. V lost 0 bases, J lost 7 bases, and 9 bases lay in between. The germline V gene encodes CDR1 LGHNA and CDR2 YSLEER. The length of the CDR3 is 13 residues. CDR3 amino acids: CASSQEPWFGYTF. CDR3 nucleotide sequence: TGCGCCAGCAGCCAAGAGCCCTGGTTTGGCTACACCTTC.

The genes are TRBV12-3 or TRBV12-4 and TRBJ2-7, with 11 bases lining up with TRBD2. Unmatched junction bases numbered 3, after V lost 5 bases and J lost 6 bases. The CDR3 runs to 13 residues. The CDR3 region has the DNA TGTGCCAGCAGTGCCCTAGCGGGAGGCGAGCAGTACTTC. Amino acid sequence: CASSALAGGEQYF.

The chain couples TRBV30 to TRBJ2-7; 10 bases match TRBD1. CDR3 size: 12 residues. Looked up from germline, CDR1 is GTSNPN and CDR2 is SVGIG (reference sequence). The trim removed 6 bases at V and 4 bases at J, leaving 3 bases unmatched. The CDR3: CACLDRGYEQYF. The CDR3 DNA reads as TGTGCCTGCCTGGACAGGGGGTACGAGCAGTACTTC.

The CDR3 region has the DNA TGTGCCAGCAGCTTAGATGGCGGGAGGGCAGAGACCCAGTACTTC. Translation: CASSLDGGRAETQYF. The chain employs TRBV7-6 and TRBJ2-5; 9 bases fit TRBD2. The CDR3 covers 15 residues. Germline values: CDR1 SGHVS, CDR2 FNYEAQ. V gave up 1 base and J gave up 4 bases; unmatched junction bases: 4.

Many counts were recorded for this clonotype. The chain couples TRBV20-1 to TRBJ2-1; D assignment may be TRBD1 or TRBD2 (5 bases each). CDR1 is DFQATT and CDR2 is SNEGSKA in the germline V gene (reference sequence). CDR3 length: 15 residues. V lost 0 bases and J 4 bases, leaving 13 bases between the germline ends. CDR3 region: CSARDGGALYNEQFF. CDR3 nucleotides: TGCAGTGCTAGAGATGGGGGTGCTCTTTACAATGAGCAGTTCTTC.

This clonotype appeared a few times. The gene calls are TRBV4-3 and TRBJ2-1; D is perhaps TRBD2 (7 bases). The length of the CDR3 is 15 residues. CDR1 is LGHNA and CDR2 is YSLEER in the germline V gene. V gave up 1 base and J gave up 4 bases, with 11 bases separating them. The CDR3 reads CASSQGAGHYNEQFF. The CDR3 DNA follows: TGCGCCAGCAGCCAAGGAGCGGGACATTACAATGAGCAGTTCTTC.